Following are 19 T cell receptor beta chains from one sample sequenced in a study of shared clonotypes between healthy human individuals. Assay used: immunoSEQ multiplex PCR; TCRdb lists only in-frame clones, some missing. The sample lists about 1 million clones; roughly 70% were seen once. Input material: memory CD4+ T cells sorted from blood. Subset denoted: CD45RA-negative fraction. All receptors derive from a man aged 18 to 29 in good health.

The J gene is TRBJ2-7, the V gene TRBV21-1; the table's D call TRBD2 went unverified against the DNA. TRBV21-1 is marked as a pseudogene. This CDR3 has 14 residues. For the CDR3, the DNA is TGTGCCAGCAGCCCTCGGGAGACCTCCTACGAGCAGTACTTC. Residues: CASSPRETSYEQYF.

The genes are TRBV9 and TRBJ2-3; a weak D match, TRBD2 (7 bases). The CDR3 is 16 residues long. V dropped 3 bases and J dropped 3 bases, with 17 bases sitting between them. CDR1 is SGDLS, CDR2 YYNGEE, per germline. The CDR3 DNA is TGTGCCAGCAGCGAGGGAGGGACACGGCCTACAGATACGCAGTATTTT. This encodes CASSEGGTRPTDTQYF.

The chain employs TRBV6-5 and TRBJ2-3, with D perhaps TRBD1 (6 bases). The germline gives CDR1 MNHEY, CDR2 SVGAGI. The CDR3 length is 14 residues. V dropped 4 bases and J dropped 1 base, with 9 bases sitting between them. CDR3 sequence: CASSWRQGTDTQYF. DNA of the CDR3: TGTGCCAGCAGTTGGCGACAGGGCACAGATACGCAGTATTTT.

This chain uses TRBV7-9 with TRBJ2-5; D tentatively fits TRBD1 or TRBD2 (6 bases each). Germline CDR1 reads SEHNR; CDR2 reads FQNEAQ (reference sequence). The CDR3 contains 12 residues. V lost 11 bases to trimming and J lost 1 base, with 11 bases between them. In DNA, the CDR3 is TGTGCCGTTGGAGGGGGCCAAGAGACCCAGTACTTC. Encoded protein: CAVGGGQETQYF.

The chain uses TRBV18 and TRBJ2-7, with 10 bases identical to TRBD1. This CDR3 region has 15 residues. CDR1 and CDR2 (germline): KGHSH, LQKENI. The trim removed 4 bases at V and 2 bases at J, leaving 5 bases unmatched. The CDR3 sequence is CASSQATGGPYEQYF. CDR3 coding DNA: TGTGCCAGCTCACAGGCGACAGGGGGCCCCTACGAGCAGTACTTC.

The genes are TRBV18 and TRBJ1-6; a possible D gene is TRBD1 (6 bases). Germline V gives CDR1 KGHSH, CDR2 LQKENI. The ends were cut back, 3 bases at V and 13 bases at J, with 16 bases in the middle. CDR3 length: 14 residues. The CDR3 loop reads CASSPLASGAPLHF. In DNA form, the CDR3 reads TGTGCCAGCTCACCGCTAGCGTCGGGGGCGCCCCTCCACTTT. Full variable domain (remainder filled in from reference TRBV18 and TRBJ1-6): NAGVMQNPRHLVRRRGQEARLRCSPMKGHSHVYWYRQLPEEGLKFMVYLQKENIIDESGMPKERFSAEFPKEGPSILRIQQVVRGDSAAYFCASSPLASGAPLHFGNGTRLTVT.

This chain links TRBV11-2 with TRBJ2-7, with no clear D. This CDR3 comprises 11 residues. V was shortened by 5 bases and J by 6 bases, with 8 bases between the two germline ends. Germline V gene data show CDR1 as SGHAT and CDR2 as FQNNGV. Here the CDR3 DNA reads TGTGCCAGCAGCGCGTCTAGCGAGCAGTACTTC. This codes for CASSASSEQYF.

Only a few counts were recorded for this clone. The chain recombines TRBV6-1 with TRBJ1-5; D may be TRBD1 (5 bases). Trimming took off 4 bases at V and 1 base at J, with 20 bases between the two ends. CDR1 is MNHNS and CDR2 is SASEGT in the germline V gene. The CDR3 has 18 amino acids. CDR3 in amino acids: CASSAGAGLGWSNQPQHF. The DNA for the CDR3 is TGTGCCAGCAGTGCGGGAGCAGGGCTGGGGTGGAGCAATCAGCCCCAGCATTTT.

The CDR3 region is CASSTSGTRNNEQFF. The CDR3 DNA sequence: TGTGCCAGCAGTACTTCCGGGACTCGGAACAATGAGCAGTTCTTC. The chain joins TRBV6-5 to TRBJ2-1; maybe TRBD2 (6 bases). With 5 bases removed from V and 5 bases from J, the gap between germline ends came to 16 bases. Germline V gene lookup returns CDR1 MNHEY and CDR2 SVGAGI. This CDR3 has 15 residues.

The rearrangement links TRBV4-1 to TRBJ2-3; 8 nucleotides match TRBD1. Unmatched junction bases numbered 10, after V lost 4 bases and J lost 4 bases. The germline V gene encodes CDR1 MGHRA and CDR2 YSYEKL. The length of the CDR3 is 16 residues. CDR3: CASSRTQGAVADTQYF. CDR3 bases: TGCGCCAGCAGCCGAACCCAGGGGGCGGTGGCAGATACGCAGTATTTT.

This clone was observed at least ten times. V gene TRBV19 combines with J gene TRBJ1-2; unclear D gene. Germline V gives CDR1 LNHDA, CDR2 SQIVND (reference sequence). The CDR3 loop spans 15 amino acids. The V end lost 5 bases, the J end lost 7 bases, and 20 bases lay between the germline ends. DNA of the CDR3: TGTGCCAGTAGTTCCGGCCACCTTAGAGACCTTGGCTACACCTTC. This translates into CASSSGHLRDLGYTF.

V and J are TRBV9 and TRBJ2-1; D is unclear. Germline assignment: CDR1 SGDLS and CDR2 YYNGEE. The CDR3 consists of 14 residues. Trimming shortened V by 0 bases and J by 5 bases, and 9 bases separated the two germline ends. The CDR3, as DNA: TGTGCCAGCAGCGTAGGGAACACCGACAATGAGCAGTTCTTC. This gives the protein CASSVGNTDNEQFF.

The rearrangement links TRBV5-1 to TRBJ2-7; 8 bases fit TRBD1. The germline CDR1 and CDR2 sequences are SGHRS and YFSETQ. Trimming cost V 4 bases and J 3 bases; bases outside gene matches: 6. The CDR3 has 14 residues. CDR3 bases: TGCGCCAGCAGCCCGGACAGGGCCCTCTACGAGCAGTACTTC. As protein: CASSPDRALYEQYF.

With respect to this clone: Other DNA sequences in this sample translate to the same CDR3. The chain employs TRBV18 and TRBJ2-3, with no clear D. With 2 bases removed from V and 4 bases from J, the gap between germline ends came to 1 base. The CDR3 is 11 amino acids. CDR1 and CDR2 (germline): KGHSH, LQKENI. The CDR3 spells CASSPSDTQYF. CDR3 sequence (DNA): TGTGCCAGCTCACCATCAGATACGCAGTATTTT.

The genes are TRBV10-3 and TRBJ2-1; TRBD2 matches 14 bases. CDR1 and CDR2 from the germline V gene are ENHRY and SYGVKD. This CDR3 has 15 amino acids. The V gene end was trimmed by 10 bases and the J gene end by 1 base; junction bases not matched to a gene: 3. The CDR3 spells CATGTSGGSYNEQFF. The CDR3 DNA reads as TGTGCCACCGGGACTAGCGGGGGTTCCTACAATGAGCAGTTCTTC.

This chain links TRBV19 with TRBJ1-4, with 9 positions matching TRBD1. CDR3 length: 16 amino acids. The V gene end was trimmed by 5 bases and the J gene end by 7 bases; junction bases not matched to a gene: 11. The germline V gene has CDR1 LNHDA and CDR2 SQIVND (reference sequence). The CDR3 region is CASSVLSGTGFEKLFF. The CDR3 DNA reads as TGTGCCAGTAGTGTCCTGTCCGGGACAGGGTTTGAAAAACTGTTTTTT.

This chain links TRBV30 with TRBJ2-5; no clear D. CDR3 size: 13 residues. Trimming stripped 2 bases from V and 4 bases from J, with 11 bases between. CDR1 is GTSNPN and CDR2 is SVGIG in the germline V gene (reference sequence). The CDR3 DNA sequence: TGTGCCTGGAGTAGGAACTCCCCAGAGACCCAGTACTTC. Translation gives CAWSRNSPETQYF.

This clone was seen a single time. The J gene is TRBJ2-3, the V gene TRBV9; D might be TRBD1 or TRBD2, each matching 5 bases. V was cut by 4 bases and J by 6 bases, with 21 bases left in between. The CDR3 sequence is 16 residues long. Germline V gene data show CDR1 as SGDLS and CDR2 as YYNGEE. For the CDR3, the DNA is TGTGCCAGCAGCACCGCTGAGGGACGTGCTATGGATACGCAGTATTTT. Protein sequence: CASSTAEGRAMDTQYF.

A note on this clone: Different DNA sequences within this sample yield the same CDR3. The chain links TRBV30 to TRBJ2-3, with unresolved D. CDR1 and CDR2 (germline): GTSNPN, SVGIG (reference sequence). V was trimmed by 1 base and J by 0 bases, leaving 5 bases between them. CDR3 length equals 13 residues. CDR3 loop: CAWSEGSTDTQYF. In DNA, the CDR3 is TGTGCCTGGAGTGAAGGTAGCACAGATACGCAGTATTTT.